Included here is one T cell receptor (beta chain) sequence, with context. Its cognate antigen is unknown. This entry comes from a study of long-term antiretroviral therapy in people with HIV. General observations from the study: Older ART regimens may have been in use when blood was drawn between about 2004 and 2018.

Trimming cost V 7 bases and J 8 bases; bases outside gene matches: 11. Per germline, CDR1 SQVTM and CDR2 ANQGSEA. The CDR3 contains 13 residues. A v3.0 immunoSEQ assay was performed at survey level. The table came from immunoSEQ multiplex PCR; TCRdb's copy has only in-frame clones and leaves some out. The sample lists around 20,000 clones, approximately 83% seen once, with roughly 8.8% in the top ten. The TCR originated in a man aged 18 to 30 with HIV. This sample comprised unsorted PBMCs, obtained 0.5 years before starting antiretroviral therapy. This sequence joins TRBV29-1 and TRBJ2-4, with 7 bases identical to TRBD1. CDR3 residues: CSARQGVGDIQYF. CDR3 sequence (DNA): TGCAGCGCCCGACAGGGAGTAGGGGACATTCAGTACTTC.